The subject of this entry is one T cell receptor beta chain. The antigen is undetermined. TCRdb's table, derived via immunoSEQ multiplex PCR, lists solely in-frame clones and lacks some. The sample yields approximately 89,000 clones, 90% to 95% seen once. The sample belongs to a study of graft-versus-host responses after intestinal transplantation. Study findings and constraints: Some GvH clones appeared in ileal mucosa or blood before recipient bone marrow.

This CDR3 has 15 amino acids. CDR1 is SNHLY, CDR2 FYNNEI, per germline. V was cut by 5 bases and J by 0 bases, with 12 bases left in between. Specimen: unstimulated CD8+ T cells sorted from spleen or lymph node cells, collected before transplant. The origin of this receptor is a human donor who was the organ donor for an intestinal transplant. This chain joins TRBV2 and TRBJ2-3, with no clear D. The CDR3 loop reads CASSLLGVSTDTQYF. The CDR3 DNA sequence: TGTGCCAGCAGTCTTTTAGGAGTCAGCACAGATACGCAGTATTTT. Variable domain in full (rest from reference TRBV2 and TRBJ2-3): EPEVTQTPSHQVTQMGQEVILRCVPISNHLYFYWYRQILGQKVEFLVSFYNNEISEKSEIFDDQFSVERPDGSNFTLKIRSTKLEDSAMYFCASSLLGVSTDTQYFGPGTRLTVL.